The next 16 T cell receptor beta chains were all read from a single sample in a study of Tregs in tolerant kidney transplant recipients. Assay: immunoSEQ multiplex PCR; the TCRdb copy retains only in-frame clones and omits some. In the table there are more than 90,000 clones, about 90% of which are singletons. The material sequenced was CD4+ T cells from blood. The receptors derive from a human donor in good health.

The V and J genes are TRBV27 and TRBJ2-1, with 8 bases aligning to TRBD2. V gave up 2 bases and J gave up 5 bases; unmatched junction bases: 14. The CDR3 is 18 amino acids. Germline-derived CDR1 and CDR2 are MNHEY and SMNVEV (reference sequence). The CDR3 protein is CASSLRGLAAGDNNEQFF. CDR3 nucleotides: TGTGCCAGCAGTTTAAGGGGACTCGCAGCGGGGGACAACAATGAGCAGTTCTTC.

In its sample, this clone was seen once. This rearrangement joins TRBV7-3 to TRBJ1-1; D gene uncertain. The V end lost 6 bases, the J end lost 8 bases, and 16 bases lay between the germline ends. In germline, CDR1 is SGHTA, CDR2 FQGTGA. The CDR3 is 13 amino acids. The CDR3 sequence is CASSKTQDSEAFF. The CDR3 DNA follows: TGTGCCAGCAGTAAAACTCAAGATTCAGAAGCTTTCTTT.

CDR3 sequence (DNA): TGTGCCAGCTCAATCAGGGTAGAGTACTCTGAAGCTTTCTTT. Translating it yields CASSIRVEYSEAFF. The rearrangement joins TRBV18 to TRBJ1-1; the D gene is possibly TRBD1 (5 bases). Germline lookup yields CDR1 KGHSH and CDR2 LQKENI. Trimming took off 5 bases at V and 6 bases at J, with 16 bases between the two ends. CDR3 length equals 14 residues.

This chain links TRBV4-1 with TRBJ2-7, with D perhaps being TRBD1 or TRBD2 (5 bases each). The germline CDR1 and CDR2 sequences are MGHRA and YSYEKL. The CDR3 has 17 amino acids. V dropped 2 bases and J dropped 4 bases, with 21 bases sitting between them. In DNA, the CDR3 is TGCGCCAGCAGCCAACGGTCCCAATCCATGGGGGTATACGAGCAGTACTTC. As protein: CASSQRSQSMGVYEQYF.

The chain is built from TRBV5-6 and TRBJ2-7; tentatively, D is TRBD1 (6 bases). Germline V gives CDR1 SGHDT, CDR2 YYEEEE. Trimming stripped 1 base from V and 4 bases from J, with 15 bases between. CDR3 length: 15 amino acids. The CDR3 here is CASSLTGTPSYEQYF. DNA of the CDR3: TGTGCCAGCAGCTTGACCGGGACACCGTCTTACGAGCAGTACTTC.

DNA for the CDR3: TGTGCCAGCAGCTTGAGACTCGCGAATGAGCAGTTCTTC. Translation gives CASSLRLANEQFF. This chain uses TRBV5-6 with TRBJ2-1; no clear D gene. This CDR3 comprises 13 residues. Germline V lookup: CDR1 SGHDT, CDR2 YYEEEE. Deletions cut 1 base from V and 7 bases from J, with 9 bases between.

This clone was detected only a few times. The rearrangement links TRBV10-1 to TRBJ2-1, with 7 bases fitting TRBD2. V shed 2 bases, J shed 10 bases, and the junction held 5 bases outside the gene matches. This CDR3 spans 13 amino acids. Germline lookup yields CDR1 WNHNN and CDR2 SYGVQD (reference sequence). The CDR3: CASSEGGGSEQFF. For the CDR3, the DNA is TGCGCCAGCAGTGAGGGCGGGGGATCGGAGCAGTTCTTC.

This rearrangement joins TRBV11-2 to TRBJ1-1; D is unresolved. V lost 2 bases and J 5 bases, leaving 9 bases between the germline ends. Germline assignment: CDR1 SGHAT and CDR2 FQNNGV. The length of the CDR3 is 13 residues. CDR3 DNA: TGTGCCAGCAGCTTAATTAAAGGTACTGAAGCTTTCTTT. Translating gives CASSLIKGTEAFF.

This clone is a singleton in its sample. The gene calls are TRBV30 and TRBJ2-5, with TRBD2 identical over 14 bases. V lost 4 bases, J lost 5 bases, and 12 bases stayed unmatched. Germline assignment: CDR1 GTSNPN and CDR2 SVGIG (reference sequence). This CDR3 comprises 17 residues. This CDR3 is CAWISKGLAGVGETQYF. CDR3 DNA: TGTGCCTGGATTTCTAAGGGACTAGCGGGAGTAGGGGAGACCCAGTACTTC.

As regards this clone: Other DNA variants within this sample encode the same CDR3. The gene calls are TRBV18 and TRBJ2-3; D unresolved. Per germline, CDR1 KGHSH and CDR2 LQKENI. The CDR3 consists of 12 residues. Trimming removed 3 bases at V and 0 bases at J, with 1 base between. The CDR3 loop reads CASSPSTDTQYF. CDR3 in DNA: TGTGCCAGCTCACCGAGCACAGATACGCAGTATTTT.

The chain employs TRBV10-1 and TRBJ2-7, with 16 bases aligning to TRBD2. With V trimmed by 4 bases and J by 2 bases, 5 bases remained unmatched. The germline CDR1 and CDR2 sequences are WNHNN and SYGVQD (reference sequence). This CDR3 spans 17 amino acids. This CDR3 reads CASSGTGTSGGAYEQYF. In DNA, the CDR3 is TGCGCCAGCAGTGGTACCGGGACTAGCGGGGGGGCCTACGAGCAGTACTTC.

V is TRBV7-9 and J is TRBJ2-3; D may be TRBD2 (6 bases). The CDR3 is 14 residues long. Trimming stripped 8 bases from V and 8 bases from J, with 20 bases between. The germline V gene has CDR1 SEHNR and CDR2 FQNEAQ (reference sequence). The chain's CDR3 is CASGPWGDRSTQYF. As DNA, the CDR3 is TGTGCCAGCGGCCCCTGGGGGGATCGCAGTACGCAGTATTTT.

The chain links TRBV18 to TRBJ1-2; 8 nucleotides match TRBD1. The CDR3 is made up of 15 amino acids. CDR1 is KGHSH, CDR2 LQKENI, per germline. The V segment lost 6 bases and the J segment 2 bases; nucleotides outside the gene matches: 8. CDR3 DNA sequence: TGTGCCAGCTCCCGCCTGACAGGGGCAAACTATGGCTACACCTTC. This sequence encodes CASSRLTGANYGYTF.

The rearrangement uses TRBV14 and TRBJ2-7, with TRBD2 matching 10 bases. The CDR3 is 15 residues long. The germline CDR1 and CDR2 sequences are SGHDN and FVKESK. J was trimmed by 3 bases and V by 4 bases; bases with no gene match: 6. The CDR3 DNA follows: TGTGCCAGCAGCCGAGTCGGGACTAGCGTCTACGAGCAGTACTTC. Amino acid sequence: CASSRVGTSVYEQYF.

The J gene is TRBJ2-7, the V gene TRBV15; D gene unclear. CDR3 length equals 15 residues. Deletions cut 5 bases from V and 0 bases from J, with 14 bases between. Germline assignment: CDR1 LNHNV and CDR2 YYDKDF (reference sequence). CDR3 loop: CATSQRITSSYEQYF. CDR3 nucleotides: TGTGCCACCAGCCAAAGGATTACGAGCTCCTACGAGCAGTACTTC.

The V gene is TRBV5-1, the J gene TRBJ1-1; 9 bases fit TRBD1. Germline values: CDR1 SGHRS, CDR2 YFSETQ. The J segment lost 2 bases and the V segment lost 3 bases, leaving 11 bases of the junction unmatched. The CDR3 is made up of 17 amino acids. Written as DNA, the CDR3 is TGCGCCAGCAGCTCGGGACAGGGTGGTGGATATAACACTGAAGCTTTCTTT. Protein sequence: CASSSGQGGGYNTEAFF.